The 12 T cell receptor beta chains given below trace back to one sample, sequenced in a study of blood T cell repertoires in COVID-19 (dated by TCRdb to about 2020). To prepare the library, the immunoSEQ multiplex PCR assay was applied. Here the immuneACCESS table is served through TCRdb, limited to in-frame sequences with V and J called. Missing clones are a known gap in these copies; in checked studies unresolved V genes cover under half, and the rest lacks a known reason. Present in this sample are about 400,000 clones, roughly 87% of which were seen just once. The ten biggest clones cover almost 3% of the sample. The specimen sequenced was PBMCs or T cells enriched from blood (not recorded which). All receptors come from a woman aged 25 to 39 who had recovered from COVID-19.

This clone was recorded once. This chain links TRBV12-3 or TRBV12-4 with TRBJ1-2, with TRBD1 matching over 7 bases. CDR3 length: 13 residues. Trimming took 6 bases from V and 3 from J; bases not matched to a gene: 4. CDR3 residues: CASRAGQDYGYTF. Written as DNA, the CDR3 is TGTGCCAGCAGAGCCGGACAGGACTATGGCTACACCTTC.

This rearrangement joins TRBV9 to TRBJ2-3; the match to TRBD2 covers 7 bases. Germline CDR1 is SGDLS and CDR2 is YYNGEE. The CDR3 has 17 residues. J gave up 0 bases and V 0 bases, and 7 bases lay outside the gene matches. The CDR3 loop is CASSVGPAGVSTDTQYF. The CDR3 DNA reads TGTGCCAGCAGCGTAGGCCCGGCGGGGGTTAGCACAGATACGCAGTATTTT.

The gene calls are TRBV6-5 and TRBJ1-1, with 10 bases fitting TRBD1. The CDR3 consists of 14 residues. The junction had 5 bases not matched to a gene; V was cut back by 0 bases and J by 10 bases. Germline CDR1 and CDR2: MNHEY and SVGAGI. In nucleotides, the CDR3 is TGTGCCAGCAGTTACTCCCCGGGACAGGGGACAGCTTTCTTT. Translated: CASSYSPGQGTAFF.

This chain connects TRBV6-5 to TRBJ2-5; D is possibly TRBD2 (7 bases). Between the trimmed V and J ends, which lost 6 bases and 4 bases, there was a span of 12 bases. Germline loops: CDR1 MNHEY, CDR2 SVGAGI. The length of the CDR3 is 13 residues. The CDR3, as DNA: TGTGCCAGCAGGAAAGGGGGGGCAGAGACCCAGTACTTC. Translation gives CASRKGGAETQYF.

The genes are TRBV30 and TRBJ1-2, with 9 positions matching TRBD1. V gave up 2 bases and J gave up 4 bases; unmatched junction bases: 14. From germline, CDR1 is GTSNPN and CDR2 SVGIG (reference sequence). The CDR3 is 17 amino acids. CDR3 amino acids: CAWSPTTSGTGSYGYTF. The DNA for the CDR3 is TGTGCCTGGAGTCCAACCACTTCCGGGACAGGGTCCTATGGCTACACCTTC.

This chain uses TRBV5-4 with TRBJ2-7; D may be TRBD2 (5 bases). The CDR3 runs 11 residues. V dropped 6 bases and J dropped 5 bases, with 9 bases sitting between them. The germline CDR1 and CDR2 sequences are SGHNT and YYREEE (reference sequence). The CDR3, as DNA: TGTGCCAGCACGTCCGGGGACGAGCAGTACTTC. Translated: CASTSGDEQYF.

This sequence joins TRBV28 and TRBJ2-3, with D maybe TRBD1 (5 bases). The ends were cut back, 7 bases at V and 5 bases at J, with 19 bases in the middle. The CDR3 covers 15 residues. In germline, CDR1 is MDHEN, CDR2 SYDVKM. In DNA, the CDR3 is TGTGCCAGCACCATCGGTAGGGGAAAGGGAGATACGCAGTATTTT. Amino acids: CASTIGRGKGDTQYF.

V usage is TRBV28 and J usage is TRBJ2-3, with 9 positions matching TRBD2. Trimming removed 2 bases from V and 5 bases from J; junction bases left unmatched: 5. The CDR3 covers 15 residues. Germline V gene data show CDR1 as MDHEN and CDR2 as SYDVKM. CDR3 in amino acids: CASSLAGGGKDTQYF. The CDR3 nucleotides are TGTGCCAGCAGTTTAGCGGGAGGGGGGAAAGATACGCAGTATTTT. Using reference TRBV28 and TRBJ2-3 for the parts outside the CDR3, the full variable domain is DVKVTQSSRYLVKRTGEKVFLECVQDMDHENMFWYRQDPGLGLRLIYFSYDVKMKEKGDIPEGYSVSREKKERFSLILESASTNQTSMYLCASSLAGGGKDTQYFGPGTRLTVL.

The chain uses TRBV3-1 (or the pseudogene TRBV3-2) and TRBJ2-3; 10 bases line up with TRBD1. The CDR3 runs to 14 residues. Germline CDR1 LGHDT, CDR2 YNNKEL (reference sequence). V trimming: 5 bases; J trimming: 5 bases; junction bases outside the gene matches: 4. CDR3 loop: CASSSGTGVDTQYF. The CDR3 DNA reads as TGTGCCAGCAGCTCCGGGACAGGGGTAGATACGCAGTATTTT.

In this sample, this clone turned up a few times. V usage is TRBV7-6 and J usage is TRBJ1-5; 9 nucleotides line up with TRBD1. V shed 8 bases, J shed 6 bases, and the junction held 5 bases outside the gene matches. The CDR3 sequence is 13 residues long. In germline, CDR1 is SGHVS, CDR2 FNYEAQ. The CDR3 nucleotides are TGTGCCAGCTCTCAGACAGGGGGTCAGCCCCAGCATTTT. Translating it yields CASSQTGGQPQHF. Combining the CDR3 with reference TRBV7-6 and TRBJ1-5 gives the whole variable domain GAGVSQSPRYKVTKRGQDVALRCDPISGHVSLYWYRQALGQGPEFLTYFNYEAQQDKSGLPNDRFSAERPEGSISTLTIQRTEQRDSAMYRCASSQTGGQPQHFGDGTRLSIL.

The chain has TRBV6-5 and TRBJ1-2, with 7 bases that match TRBD1. In germline, CDR1 is MNHEY, CDR2 SVGAGI. The CDR3 loop spans 14 amino acids. J was trimmed by 6 bases and V by 6 bases; bases with no gene match: 10. The CDR3 sequence: CASRDRPTLHGYTF. CDR3 DNA: TGTGCCAGCAGGGACAGGCCCACCCTCCATGGCTACACCTTC.

The CDR3 loop reads CASSEQGNQPQHF. In DNA form, the CDR3 reads TGTGCCAGCAGTGAACAGGGCAATCAGCCCCAGCATTTT. The chain joins TRBV6-4 to TRBJ1-5; weak D call: TRBD1 (5 bases). CDR1 and CDR2 (germline): MRHNA, SNTAGT. The CDR3 is made up of 13 amino acids. V gave up 3 bases and J gave up 2 bases, with 5 bases separating them.